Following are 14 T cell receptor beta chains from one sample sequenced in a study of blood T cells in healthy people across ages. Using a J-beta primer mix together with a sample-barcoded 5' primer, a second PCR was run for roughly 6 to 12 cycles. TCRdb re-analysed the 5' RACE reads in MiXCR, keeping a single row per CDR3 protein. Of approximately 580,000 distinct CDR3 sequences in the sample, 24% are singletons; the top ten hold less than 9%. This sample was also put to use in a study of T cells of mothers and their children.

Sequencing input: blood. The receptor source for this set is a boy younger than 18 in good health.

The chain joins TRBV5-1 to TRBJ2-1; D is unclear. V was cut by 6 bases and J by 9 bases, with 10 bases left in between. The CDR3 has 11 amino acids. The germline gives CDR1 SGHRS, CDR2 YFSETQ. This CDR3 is CASTHTGEQFF. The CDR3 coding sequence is TGCGCCAGCACTCATACGGGTGAGCAGTTCTTC.

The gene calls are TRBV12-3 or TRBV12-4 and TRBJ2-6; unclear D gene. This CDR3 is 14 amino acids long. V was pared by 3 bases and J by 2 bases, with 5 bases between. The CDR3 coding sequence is TGTGCCAGCAGTTTTCGGGCTGGGGCCAACGTCCTGACTTTC. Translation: CASSFRAGANVLTF.

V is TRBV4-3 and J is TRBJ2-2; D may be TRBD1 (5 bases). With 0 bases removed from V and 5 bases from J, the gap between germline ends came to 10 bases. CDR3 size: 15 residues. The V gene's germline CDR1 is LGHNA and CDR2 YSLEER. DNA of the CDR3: TGCGCCAGCAGCCAAGATGGACATCTAACCGGGGAGCTGTTTTTT. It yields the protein CASSQDGHLTGELFF.

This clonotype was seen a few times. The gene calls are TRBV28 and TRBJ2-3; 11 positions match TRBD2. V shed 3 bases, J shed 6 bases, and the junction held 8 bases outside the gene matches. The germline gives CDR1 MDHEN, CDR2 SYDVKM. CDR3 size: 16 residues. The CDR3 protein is CASSLRLAGFVDTQYF. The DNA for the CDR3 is TGTGCCAGCAGTTTGAGACTAGCGGGGTTCGTGGATACGCAGTATTTT.

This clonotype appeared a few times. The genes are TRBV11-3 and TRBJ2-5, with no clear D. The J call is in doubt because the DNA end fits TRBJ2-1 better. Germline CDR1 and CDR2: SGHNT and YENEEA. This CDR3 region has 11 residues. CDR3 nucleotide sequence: TGTGCCAGCAGCGCCGACAATGAGCAGTTCTTC. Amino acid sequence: CASSADNEQFF.

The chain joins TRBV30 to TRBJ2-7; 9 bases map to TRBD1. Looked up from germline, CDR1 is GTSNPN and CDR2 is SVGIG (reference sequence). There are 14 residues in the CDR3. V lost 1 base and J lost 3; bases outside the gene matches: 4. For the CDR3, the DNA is TGTGCCTGGAGTGGATGGGACAGGGACTACGAGCAGTACTTC. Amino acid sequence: CAWSGWDRDYEQYF.

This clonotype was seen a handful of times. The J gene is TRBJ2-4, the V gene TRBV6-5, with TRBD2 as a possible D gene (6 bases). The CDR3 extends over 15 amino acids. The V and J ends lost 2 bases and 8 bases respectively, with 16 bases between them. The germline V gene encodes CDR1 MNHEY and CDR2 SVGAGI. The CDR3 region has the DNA TGTGCCAGCAGTTACCTAGCCGGAGGGGAGTACATTCAGTACTTC. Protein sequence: CASSYLAGGEYIQYF.

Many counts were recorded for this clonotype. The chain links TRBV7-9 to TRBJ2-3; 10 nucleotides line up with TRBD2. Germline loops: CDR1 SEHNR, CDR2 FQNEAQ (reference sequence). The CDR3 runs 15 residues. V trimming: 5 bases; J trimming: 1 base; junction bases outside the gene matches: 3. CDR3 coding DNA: TGTGCCAGCAGCCTCGGGACTAGCGGCACAGATACGCAGTATTTT. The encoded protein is CASSLGTSGTDTQYF.

CDR3 region: CASSQSDWVGTDTQYF. DNA for the CDR3: TGCGCCAGCAGCCAGTCAGATTGGGTGGGCACAGATACGCAGTATTTT. The rearrangement links TRBV4-3 to TRBJ2-3; D ambiguous. The CDR3 totals 16 residues. V was clipped by 3 bases and J by 1 base, with 14 bases between them. Germline lookup yields CDR1 LGHNA and CDR2 YSLEER.

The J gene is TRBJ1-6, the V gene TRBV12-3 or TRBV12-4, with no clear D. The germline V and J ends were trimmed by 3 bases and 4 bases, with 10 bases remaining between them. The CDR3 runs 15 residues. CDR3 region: CASSFLPPYNSPLHF. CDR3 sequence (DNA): TGTGCCAGCAGTTTTCTACCGCCGTATAATTCACCCCTCCACTTT.

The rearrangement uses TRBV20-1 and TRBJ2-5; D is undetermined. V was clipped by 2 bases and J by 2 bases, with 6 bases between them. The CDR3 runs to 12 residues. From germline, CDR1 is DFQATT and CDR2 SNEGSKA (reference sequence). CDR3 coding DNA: TGCAGTGCTAGAACGGTTCAAGAGACCCAGTACTTC. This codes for CSARTVQETQYF.

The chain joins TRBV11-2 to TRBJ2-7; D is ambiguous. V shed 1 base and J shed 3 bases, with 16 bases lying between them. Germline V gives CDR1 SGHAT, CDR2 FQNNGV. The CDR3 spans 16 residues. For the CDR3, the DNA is TGTGCCAGCAGCTTAGCCCAGACTCGTGGGGTCTACGAGCAGTACTTC. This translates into CASSLAQTRGVYEQYF.

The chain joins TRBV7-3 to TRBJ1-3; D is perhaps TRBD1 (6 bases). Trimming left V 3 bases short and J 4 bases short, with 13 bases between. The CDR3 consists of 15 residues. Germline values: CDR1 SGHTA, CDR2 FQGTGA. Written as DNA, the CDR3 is TGTGCCAGCAGCTTCTTAAGGGGGACGGGAAACACCATATATTTT. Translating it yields CASSFLRGTGNTIYF.

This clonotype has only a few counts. CDR3 nucleotides: TGTGCCAGCAGCCTAGGTTTCTTGGGGGAGGTAGCAGATACGCAGTATTTT. Translating gives CASSLGFLGEVADTQYF. The chain uses TRBV11-2 and TRBJ2-3; TRBD2 might be the D (6 bases). The CDR3 is made up of 17 amino acids. Germline V CDR1 and CDR2: SGHAT, FQNNGV. V lost 5 bases and J 4 bases, leaving 22 bases between the germline ends.